This T cell receptor beta chain was sequenced in a study of cytomegalovirus exposure and HLA in healthy donors. Study outcomes and limitations: Most TCR sequences were uncommon, yet certain public TCRs appeared in many donors. Association of a missense DCLRE1C variant with TCR beta V- and J-gene trimming was reported in a later analysis.

For this clone: Its matching antigen is unknown.

The study ran its PCR with 60 Vbeta and 13 Jbeta primers. Measured with immunoSEQ multiplex PCR; TCRdb has only the in-frame clones, and not every one. There are 100,000 to 150,000 clones in the sample; about two thirds occur only once, and around 4% lies in the top ten. The CDR3 has 14 amino acids. Germline CDR1 and CDR2: ENHRY and SYGVKD. J gave up 8 bases and V 6 bases, and 3 bases lay outside the gene matches. The sample comprised PBMCs. This chain connects TRBV10-3 to TRBJ2-1; 14 nucleotides match TRBD2. The receptor was derived from a man aged 30-40 years in good health and CMV-seronegative. CDR3 protein: CAIRGTSGGYEQFF. CDR3 DNA sequence: TGTGCCATCAGGGGGACTAGCGGGGGTTATGAGCAGTTCTTC.